The rows below give T cell receptor beta chains drawn from one sample of a study of cytomegalovirus exposure and HLA in healthy donors. Repertoires were generated with immunoSEQ multiplex PCR, while TCRdb's copy carries only in-frame clones and drops some. The sample holds about 110,000 clones, around 80% seen once. Sequencing was carried out using PBMCs. Receptors were obtained from a man aged 40-49 years in good health and CMV-seropositive. Both conserved end residues are part of each CDR3. A D gene is named only where the DNA matches it firmly. The size entry is marked missing in some rows and otherwise reads once, few, many or a size class.

>TRBJ1-2|.|TRBD1|TRBV27
TGTGCCAGCAGTTCTTCCGGGACAGGGGTTAATGGCTACACCTTC
CASSSSGTGVNGYTF
>TRBJ2-1|once|TRBD2|TRBV18
TGTGCCAGCTCACTCGGACTAGCCGGCGATGAGCAGTTCTTC
CASSLGLAGDEQFF
>TRBJ2-3|.|TRBD2|TRBV7-3
TGTGCCAGCAGCCGACCTCTGCCAGCGGGAAGCACAGATACGCAGTATTTT
CASSRPLPAGSTDTQYF
>TRBJ1-6|.|TRBD1|TRBV30
TGTGCCTGGAAAGGGGGCCTATATAATTCACCCCTCCACTTT
CAWKGGLYNSPLHF
>TRBJ2-5|.|TRBD1|TRBV11-3
TGTGCCAGCAGCCGAGACAGGGTTGAGACCCAGTACTTC
CASSRDRVETQYF
>TRBJ1-1|.|.|TRBV21-1
TGTGCCAGCAGCAAAGCCCGGACAGGCCCCCGGGGGTGCACTGAAGCTTTCTTT
CASSKARTGPRGCTEAFF
>TRBJ2-1|.|.|TRBV9
TGTGCCAGCAGCGTAGAAGGGCTAGCTGGCGATGAGCAGTTCTTC
CASSVEGLAGDEQFF
>TRBJ2-1|.|.|TRBV7-2
TGTGCCAGCAGCTTGCGGGACTTCGCCTACAATGAGCAGTTCTTC
CASSLRDFAYNEQFF
>TRBJ1-3|.|.|TRBV28
TGTGCCAGCAGTTTGGTGGGGCAGGGAGGTACTGGAAACACCATATATTTT
CASSLVGQGGTGNTIYF
>TRBJ1-2|.|TRBD1|TRBV9
TGTGCCAGCAGCTCGCGGACAGGGTCGAATGGCTACACCTTC
CASSSRTGSNGYTF
>TRBJ1-4|.|TRBD1|TRBV5-1
TGCGCCAGCAGCCTACAGGGGTTGAATGGTGAAAAACTGTTTTTT
CASSLQGLNGEKLFF
>TRBJ2-7|.|.|TRBV5-1
TGCGCCAGCAGCTTGGGACAGGCAACCGCTCCCGGGCAGTACTTC
CASSLGQATAPGQYF
>TRBJ1-4|few|.|TRBV4-1
TGCGCCAGCAGCCAAGATACGGCTTTGACACCTAATGAAAAACTGTTTTTT
CASSQDTALTPNEKLFF
>TRBJ1-5|.|.|TRBV28
TGTGCCAGCGTGATGGGGGGGAACAATCAGCCCCAGCATTTT
CASVMGGNNQPQHF
>TRBJ1-2|.|.|TRBV4-2
TGTGCCAGCAGCCAAGGGGGGGGATATGGCTACACCTTC
CASSQGGGYGYTF
>TRBJ2-7|.|TRBD2|TRBV7-3
TGTGCCAGCAGCTTAACTAGCGGGAGTAGTTACGAGCAGTACTTC
CASSLTSGSSYEQYF
>TRBJ2-4|.|.|TRBV11-2
TGTGCCAGCACCCTAGGAGGATGGGACTTCACCAAAAACATTCAGTACTTC
CASTLGGWDFTKNIQYF
>TRBJ1-1|.|.|TRBV2
TGTGCCAGCAGCGCGCCGGGGGTCGGTGAAGCTTTCTTT
CASSAPGVGEAFF
>TRBJ2-3|.|TRBD1|TRBV7-6
TGTGCCAGCAGCTTAGGTTATCAGGGGGCGGAGGATACGCAGTATTTT
CASSLGYQGAEDTQYF
>TRBJ2-6|.|TRBD2|TRBV10-3
TGTGCCATCAGTGAGTGGGGGGGGAACTCTGGGGCCAACGTCCTGACTTTC
CAISEWGGNSGANVLTF
>TRBJ2-1|.|.|TRBV7-3
TGTGCCAGCAGCTTAGGCGGGGCCCGCGCGGGGAACAATGAGCAGTTCTTC
CASSLGGARAGNNEQFF
>TRBJ2-5|.|TRBD2|TRBV5-6
TGTGCCAGCAGCCCTTGGGGGGGACGTCCATACACCCAGTACTTC
CASSPWGGRPYTQYF
>TRBJ2-5|.|.|TRBV5-6
TGTGCCAGCAGCTTTTTAACAGAAGAGACCCAGTACTTC
CASSFLTEETQYF
>TRBJ2-1|few|.|TRBV27
TGTGCCAGCGCCCCGGGTCCCGGCAATGAGCAGTTCTTC
CASAPGPGNEQFF
>TRBJ2-1|.|.|TRBV5-1
TGCGCCAGCAGTTCGGCTCCTAGTTTTGAGCAGTTCTTC
CASSSAPSFEQFF
>TRBJ2-1|.|TRBD1|TRBV27
TGTGCCATTCGACCCGGGACAGCTGCCTACAATGAGCAGTTCTTC
CAIRPGTAAYNEQFF
>TRBJ2-1|.|.|TRBV5-1
TGCGCCAGCAGCTCCCAAGGGGGAGGGGATGAGCAGTTCTTC
CASSSQGGGDEQFF
>TRBJ2-1|.|.|TRBV11-3
TGTGCCAGCAGCTTAGTCGAGGGAAATGAGCAGTTCTTC
CASSLVEGNEQFF
>TRBJ2-5|.|.|TRBV11-2
TGTGCCAGCAGCTTAAGGGGCGGAGGGACTTGGGAGACCCAGTACTTC
CASSLRGGGTWETQYF
>TRBJ2-7|few|.|TRBV19
TGTGCCAGTAGTATAAAGCCAGGGACCTACGAGCAGTACTTC
CASSIKPGTYEQYF
>TRBJ2-3|.|.|TRBV30
TGTGCCTGGAGTTTAGGGGATATTGGGGGCACAGATACGCAGTATTTT
CAWSLGDIGGTDTQYF
>TRBJ2-7|few|.|TRBV28
TGTGCCAGCAGTTTGGGCACCGCGGGAGAGCAGTACTTC
CASSLGTAGEQYF
>TRBJ2-1|.|TRBD2|TRBV2
TGTGCCAGCAGTCGCTACCCCTCGACTAGCGGGAGTTCTAATGAGCAGTTCTTC
CASSRYPSTSGSSNEQFF
>TRBJ1-1|once|.|TRBV12-5
TGTGCTAGTGGTTTGGGGGGCTTGAACACTGAAGCTTTCTTT
CASGLGGLNTEAFF
>TRBJ1-4|.|TRBD1|TRBV4-2
TGTGCCAGCAGCCATGGACAGGCAACTAATGAAAAACTGTTTTTT
CASSHGQATNEKLFF
>TRBJ2-3|.|.|TRBV14
TGTGCCAGCAGCCGCTTCGGGACAGATACGCAGTATTTT
CASSRFGTDTQYF
>TRBJ2-4|few|.|TRBV2
TGTGCCAGCAGGGCAAAAAACATTCAGTACTTC
CASRAKNIQYF
>TRBJ1-1|.|TRBD1|TRBV18
TGTGCCAGCTCACCTCCCGGGACAGGGAGGGACACTGAAGCTTTCTTT
CASSPPGTGRDTEAFF
>TRBJ2-7|few|TRBD1|TRBV5-1
TGCGCCAGCAGCAGGACAGGGGATGCCTACGAGCAGTACTTC
CASSRTGDAYEQYF
>TRBJ1-5|.|.|TRBV19
TGTGCCAGTTCTAGAACCGACGGGGGGTTCACGAGGCCCCAGCATTTT
CASSRTDGGFTRPQHF
>TRBJ1-3|.|.|TRBV19
TGTGCGAGTCGCCCGGGGGGCTCTGGAAACACCATATATTTT
CASRPGGSGNTIYF
>TRBJ2-1|few|TRBD2|TRBV4-3
TGCGCCAGCAGCAAAAGTGGGCTAGCGGGTGGTGGTGGTTACAATGAGCAGTTCTTC
CASSKSGLAGGGGYNEQFF